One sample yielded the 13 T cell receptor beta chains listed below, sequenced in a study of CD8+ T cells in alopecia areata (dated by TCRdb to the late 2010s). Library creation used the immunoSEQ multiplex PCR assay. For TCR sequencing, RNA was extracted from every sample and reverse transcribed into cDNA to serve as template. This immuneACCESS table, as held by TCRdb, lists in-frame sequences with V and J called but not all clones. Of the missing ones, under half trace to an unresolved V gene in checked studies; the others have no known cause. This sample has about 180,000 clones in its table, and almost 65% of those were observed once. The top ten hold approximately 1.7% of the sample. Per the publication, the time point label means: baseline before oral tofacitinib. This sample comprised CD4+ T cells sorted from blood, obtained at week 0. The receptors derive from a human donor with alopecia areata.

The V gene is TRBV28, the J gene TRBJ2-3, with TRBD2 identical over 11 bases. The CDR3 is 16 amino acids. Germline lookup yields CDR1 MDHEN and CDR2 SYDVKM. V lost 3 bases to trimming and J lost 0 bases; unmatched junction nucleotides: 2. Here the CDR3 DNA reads TGTGCCAGCAGTTTTACTAGCGGGGGTAGCACAGATACGCAGTATTTT. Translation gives CASSFTSGGSTDTQYF.

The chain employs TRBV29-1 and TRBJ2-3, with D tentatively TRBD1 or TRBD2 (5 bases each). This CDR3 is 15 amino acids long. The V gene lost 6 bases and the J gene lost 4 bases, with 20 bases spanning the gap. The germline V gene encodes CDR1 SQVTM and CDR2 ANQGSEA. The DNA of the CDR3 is TGCAGCGTGGCCAGAATTCGAGGGGCCGCAGATACGCAGTATTTT. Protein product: CSVARIRGAADTQYF.

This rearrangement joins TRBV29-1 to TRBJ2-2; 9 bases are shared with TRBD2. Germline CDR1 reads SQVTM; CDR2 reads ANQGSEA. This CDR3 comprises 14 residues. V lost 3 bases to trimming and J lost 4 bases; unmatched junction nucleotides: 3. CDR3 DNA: TGCAGCGTTGAGCCTAGCGGGGTCACCGGGGAGCTGTTTTTT. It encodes CSVEPSGVTGELFF.

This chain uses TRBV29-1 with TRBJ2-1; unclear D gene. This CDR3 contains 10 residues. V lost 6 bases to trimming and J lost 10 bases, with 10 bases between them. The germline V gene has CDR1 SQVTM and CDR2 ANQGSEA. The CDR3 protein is CSVQTHEQFF. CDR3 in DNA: TGCAGCGTCCAGACTCACGAGCAGTTCTTC.

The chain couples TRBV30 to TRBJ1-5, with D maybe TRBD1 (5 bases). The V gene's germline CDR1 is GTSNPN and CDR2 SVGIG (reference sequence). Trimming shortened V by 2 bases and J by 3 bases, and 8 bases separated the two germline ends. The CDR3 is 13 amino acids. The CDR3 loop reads CAWSMGDNQPQHF. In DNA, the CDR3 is TGTGCCTGGAGTATGGGGGACAATCAGCCCCAGCATTTT.

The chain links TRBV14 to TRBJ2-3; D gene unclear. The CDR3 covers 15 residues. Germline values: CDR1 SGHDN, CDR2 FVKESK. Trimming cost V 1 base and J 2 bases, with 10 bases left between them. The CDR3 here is CASSQVRGATDTQYF. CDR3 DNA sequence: TGTGCCAGCAGCCAAGTTAGAGGAGCCACAGATACGCAGTATTTT.

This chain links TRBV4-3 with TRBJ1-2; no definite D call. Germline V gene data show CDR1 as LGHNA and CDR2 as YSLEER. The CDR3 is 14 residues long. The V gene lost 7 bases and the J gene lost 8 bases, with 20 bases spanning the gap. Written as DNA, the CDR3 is TGCGCCAGCACCCCAACGAGACAATCGGGAGGCTACACCTTC. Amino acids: CASTPTRQSGGYTF.

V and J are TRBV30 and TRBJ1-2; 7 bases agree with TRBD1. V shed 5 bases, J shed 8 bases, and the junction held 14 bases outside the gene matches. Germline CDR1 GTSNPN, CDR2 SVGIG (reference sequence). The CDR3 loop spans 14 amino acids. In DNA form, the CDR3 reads TGTGCCTGGGAAAGACAGGGTCCGACGTTGGGCTACACCTTC. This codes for CAWERQGPTLGYTF. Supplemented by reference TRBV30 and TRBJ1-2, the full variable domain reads SQTIHQWPATLVQPVGSPLSLECTVEGTSNPNLYWYRQAAGRGLQLLFYSVGIGQISSEVPQNLSASRPQDRQFILSSKKLLLSDSGFYLCAWERQGPTLGYTFGSGTRLTVV.

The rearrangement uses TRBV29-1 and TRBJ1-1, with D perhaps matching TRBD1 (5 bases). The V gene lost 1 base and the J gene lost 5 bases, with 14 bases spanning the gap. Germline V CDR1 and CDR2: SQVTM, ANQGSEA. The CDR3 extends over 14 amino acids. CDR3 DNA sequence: TGCAGCGTTGAAGGACAGCGCCGGGATACTGAAGCTTTCTTT. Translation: CSVEGQRRDTEAFF. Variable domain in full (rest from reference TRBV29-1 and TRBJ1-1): SAVISQKPSRDICQRGTSLTIQCQVDSQVTMMFWYRQQPGQSLTLIATANQGSEATYESGFVIDKFPISRPNLTFSTLTVSNMSPEDSSIYLCSVEGQRRDTEAFFGQGTRLTVV.

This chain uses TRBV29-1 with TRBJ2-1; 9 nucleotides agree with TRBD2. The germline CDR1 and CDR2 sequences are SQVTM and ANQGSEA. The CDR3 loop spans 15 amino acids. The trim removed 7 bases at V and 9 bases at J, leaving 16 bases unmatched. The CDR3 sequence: CSDLGQRGVVSEQFF. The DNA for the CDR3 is TGCAGCGACCTCGGCCAGCGGGGGGTCGTCAGTGAGCAGTTCTTC.

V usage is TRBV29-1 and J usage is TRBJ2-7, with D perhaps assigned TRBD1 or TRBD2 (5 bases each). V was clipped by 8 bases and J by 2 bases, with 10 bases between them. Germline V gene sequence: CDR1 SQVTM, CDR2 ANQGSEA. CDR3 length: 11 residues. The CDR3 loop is CSWGYPYEQYF. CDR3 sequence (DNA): TGCAGCTGGGGGTACCCCTACGAGCAGTACTTC.

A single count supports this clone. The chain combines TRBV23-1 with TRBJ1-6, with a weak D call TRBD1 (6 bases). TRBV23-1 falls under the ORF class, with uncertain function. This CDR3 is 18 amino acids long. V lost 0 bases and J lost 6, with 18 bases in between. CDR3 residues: CASSQSSAGAQGNSPLHF. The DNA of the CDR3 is TGCGCCAGCAGTCAATCGTCGGCGGGGGCGCAGGGTAATTCACCCCTCCACTTT.

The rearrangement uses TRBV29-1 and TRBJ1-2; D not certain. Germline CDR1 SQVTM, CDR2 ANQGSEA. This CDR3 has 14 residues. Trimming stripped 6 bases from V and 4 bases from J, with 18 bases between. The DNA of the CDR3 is TGCAGCGTCCCCGCCGGCCAGAATGTCTATGGCTACACCTTC. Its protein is CSVPAGQNVYGYTF.